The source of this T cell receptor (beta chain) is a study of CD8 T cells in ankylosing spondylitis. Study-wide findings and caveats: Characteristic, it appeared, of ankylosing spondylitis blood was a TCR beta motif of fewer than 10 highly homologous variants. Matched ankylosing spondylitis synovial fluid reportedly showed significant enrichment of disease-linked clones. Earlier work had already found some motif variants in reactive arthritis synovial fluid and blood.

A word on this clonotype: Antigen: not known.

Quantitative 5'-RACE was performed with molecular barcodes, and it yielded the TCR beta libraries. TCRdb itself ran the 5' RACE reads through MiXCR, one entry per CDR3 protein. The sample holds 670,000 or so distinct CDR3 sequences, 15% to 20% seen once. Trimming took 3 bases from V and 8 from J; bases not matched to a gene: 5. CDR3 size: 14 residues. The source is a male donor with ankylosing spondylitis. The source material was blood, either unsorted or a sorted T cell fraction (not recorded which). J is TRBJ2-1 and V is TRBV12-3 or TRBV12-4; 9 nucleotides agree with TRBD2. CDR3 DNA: TGTGCCAGCAGTTTCAAGCGGGGGGTGGATGAGCAGTTCTTC. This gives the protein CASSFKRGVDEQFF.